The clone carrying this TCR beta chain turned up a few times. These data originate in a study of blood T cell repertoires in COVID-19. Across the study: The United States, Italy and Spain were the sources of the acute and convalescent COVID-19 samples. PBMCs, B-cell-depleted T cells, or T cells were the source of the cDNA or gDNA that made up the material.

Under the authors' procedure: For nucleated cells, counts were estimated from reference gene primer amplification. Libraries were prepared by immunoSEQ multiplex PCR; TCRdb keeps only in-frame clonotypes and omits some of them. V, J and clone size are taken as reported in that table, and D and trimming were inferred from the DNA itself. The sample lists 55,000 to 75,000 clones; 70% to 75% were seen once. CDR1 and CDR2 from the germline V gene are SGHVS and FQNEAQ. This CDR3 is 12 amino acids long. V was trimmed by 1 base and J by 14 bases, leaving 14 bases between them. Sequenced input: peripheral blood. The V call is TRBV7-8, the J call TRBJ1-2; a weak D match, TRBD1 (5 bases). This TCR came from a man aged 55 to 70 with acute or convalescent COVID-19. The CDR3: CASSLGGGDGTF. The CDR3 DNA is TGTGCCAGCAGCTTAGGGGGCGGGGATGGAACCTTC.